A selection of T cell receptor beta chains follows, all from one sample in a study of monozygotic twins with inflammatory bowel disease. Each CDR3 protein gets one entry in TCRdb, which reprocessed the 5' RACE reads and gives no DNA. Its table records 300,000 to 400,000 distinct CDR3 sequences. Sequenced input: blood. The receptors were sampled from a human donor with ulcerative colitis or Crohn's disease, or a healthy co-twin of an affected twin (not recorded which). Both conserved end residues are part of each CDR3.

TRBV20-1,TRBJ2-1,CSASPGQGAFF
TRBV7-2,TRBJ2-7,CASSPQWSLDEQYF
TRBV7-2,TRBJ2-2,CASSLGLARNTGELFF
TRBV20-1,TRBJ1-2,CSARVGYGYTF
TRBV11-2,TRBJ1-4,CASSPYPTGGNEKLFF
TRBV4-2,TRBJ1-1,CASSRIGTGTEAFF
TRBV4-3,TRBJ1-2,CASSQVLDLSYGYTF
TRBV6-5,TRBJ2-1,CASSSAPQTRWGEQFF
TRBV5-1,TRBJ2-2,CASSTGTVTGELFF
TRBV6-2/TRBV6-3,TRBJ1-1,CASSYSRNGWGTEAFF
TRBV20-1,TRBJ2-3,CSSPDRGTDTQYF
TRBV30,TRBJ1-1,CAWSWDGNTEAFF
TRBV4-1,TRBJ1-5,CASSPFPPDTSLRGRNQPRHF
TRBV28,TRBJ2-1,CATRVVQLGNEQFF
TRBV5-8,TRBJ2-3,CASSLYRVPDTQYF
TRBV20-1,TRBJ1-2,CSASEGRYGYTF
TRBV5-4,TRBJ2-3,CASSVMRGGPTDTQNF
TRBV15,TRBJ1-2,CATSREGTGPLNYGYTF
TRBV4-3,TRBJ2-3,CASSQTLAGAQGTQYF
TRBV3-1,TRBJ2-7,CASSQVGDSYEQYF
TRBV25-1,TRBJ2-7,CASSESWEWNYEQYF
TRBV5-5,TRBJ2-7,CASSFPQYRGYSYEQYF
TRBV13,TRBJ2-1,CASSIPGGRGNEQFF
TRBV7-8,TRBJ2-1,CASSRPRGFGFF
TRBV5-6,TRBJ2-1,CASSFQHNEQFF
TRBV7-9,TRBJ2-2,CASSAPPGGANTGELFF
TRBV12-3/TRBV12-4,TRBJ2-3,CASSPHRALDTQYF
TRBV12-3/TRBV12-4,TRBJ1-6,CASSTGQGGSSSYNSPLHF
TRBV19,TRBJ2-1,CASSIGVWDNEQFF
TRBV7-2,TRBJ1-2,CASSLGGRDGYTF
TRBV11-2,TRBJ1-5,CASSSVTGGNQPQHF
TRBV5-1,TRBJ2-2,CASSPLHPLRSANTGELFF
TRBV9,TRBJ1-6,CASSPHGESPLHF
TRBV11-2,TRBJ2-2,CASSRRRTATPQNTGELFF
TRBV19,TRBJ1-2,CASSGPQTGGKANYGYTF
TRBV4-3,TRBJ2-4,CASSQVFTGMSKNIQYF
TRBV7-3,TRBJ2-5,CASSLTPDQETQYF
TRBV19,TRBJ1-2,CATGDRFYGYTF
TRBV20-1,TRBJ2-1,CSARDRAGILYNEQFF
TRBV6-1,TRBJ2-7,CASVAGILYEQYF
TRBV5-1,TRBJ1-1,CASSRDSLRGTEAFF